The 19 T cell receptor beta chains below were found in one sample sequenced in a study of blood T cell repertoires in COVID-19. Measured with immunoSEQ multiplex PCR; TCRdb has only the in-frame clones, and not every one. The table shows hundreds of thousands of clones, with more than 75% occurring only once. The sequenced material came from peripheral blood. The receptors shown here come from a woman in her 30s who had recovered from COVID-19.

The CDR3 coding sequence is TGTGCCAGCAGCCCTACGATTTCTGGAAACACCATATATTTT. Translated, it gives CASSPTISGNTIYF. The chain carries TRBV5-5 and TRBJ1-3; D gene ambiguous. Trimming pared 4 bases from V and 1 base from J, leaving 9 bases between. Germline CDR1 reads SGHKS; CDR2 reads YYEKEE (reference sequence). This CDR3 has 14 amino acids. The full variable domain, its missing parts supplied by reference TRBV5-5 and TRBJ1-3, is DAGVTQSPTHLIKTRGQQVTLRCSPISGHKSVSWYQQVLGQGPQFIFQYYEKEERGRGNFPDRFSARQFPNYSSELNVNALLLGDSALYLCASSPTISGNTIYFGEGSWLTVV.

The V call is TRBV10-3, the J call TRBJ1-5; TRBD1 is a possible D gene (6 bases). V lost 4 bases and J lost 3, with 10 bases in between. The CDR3 extends over 14 amino acids. Germline CDR1 and CDR2: ENHRY and SYGVKD. CDR3 sequence reads: CAISAQGPNQPQHF. The CDR3 region has the DNA TGTGCCATCAGTGCACAGGGTCCCAATCAGCCCCAGCATTTT.

This chain joins TRBV14 and TRBJ2-1; 9 bases align to TRBD2. Germline V gene lookup returns CDR1 SGHDN and CDR2 FVKESK. The length of the CDR3 is 15 residues. V gave up 3 bases and J gave up 6 bases; unmatched junction bases: 6. The CDR3 is CASSQVSGSVNEQFF. The CDR3, as DNA: TGTGCCAGCAGCCAGGTTAGCGGGAGTGTCAATGAGCAGTTCTTC.

The chain links TRBV29-1 to TRBJ1-4; 8 bases match TRBD1. The CDR3 extends over 14 amino acids. Unmatched junction bases numbered 4, after V lost 5 bases and J lost 2 bases. Germline assignment: CDR1 SQVTM and CDR2 ANQGSEA. The DNA for the CDR3 is TGCAGCGTTTTAGGACAGGGCACTAATGAAAAACTGTTTTTT. Protein product: CSVLGQGTNEKLFF. Full variable domain (missing parts from reference TRBV29-1 and TRBJ1-4): SAVISQKPSRDICQRGTSLTIQCQVDSQVTMMFWYRQQPGQSLTLIATANQGSEATYESGFVIDKFPISRPNLTFSTLTVSNMSPEDSSIYLCSVLGQGTNEKLFFGSGTQLSVL.

The chain carries TRBV7-2 and TRBJ2-3, with TRBD2 as a possible D gene (6 bases). The germline V and J ends were trimmed by 2 bases and 0 bases, with 15 bases remaining between them. CDR1 is SGHTA, CDR2 FQGNSA, per germline. There are 17 residues in the CDR3. The CDR3 bases are TGTGCCAGCAGCTTAAGAGGAGGGCCCGGGAGCACAGATACGCAGTATTTT. Its protein is CASSLRGGPGSTDTQYF.

The genes are TRBV20-1 and TRBJ1-2; D uncertain. Deletions cut 3 bases from V and 8 bases from J, with 25 bases between. The CDR3 consists of 16 residues. The germline CDR1 and CDR2 sequences are DFQATT and SNEGSKA (reference sequence). DNA for the CDR3: TGCAGTGCTAGTATAGTCGCCGTACTTTTTTCGGGGGGCTACACCTTC. The encoded protein is CSASIVAVLFSGGYTF.

The rearrangement uses TRBV19 and TRBJ1-6; D uncertain. The CDR3 loop spans 14 amino acids. Germline CDR1 is LNHDA and CDR2 is SQIVND (reference sequence). Trimming removed 8 bases at V and 7 bases at J, with 15 bases between. DNA of the CDR3: TGTGCCAGTTCCCGGGTCGGAGGAAATTCACCCCTCCACTTT. Residues: CASSRVGGNSPLHF.

This chain connects TRBV19 to TRBJ2-1; 7 bases fit TRBD2. The CDR3 is 15 amino acids. The germline V gene encodes CDR1 LNHDA and CDR2 SQIVND (reference sequence). The ends lost 7 bases at V and 5 bases at J; junction bases unmatched: 11. The CDR3 loop reads CASTQGLGENNEQFF. The CDR3 region has the DNA TGTGCCAGTACCCAAGGACTAGGGGAAAACAATGAGCAGTTCTTC.

This chain links TRBV7-6 with TRBJ2-7, with 9 bases aligning to TRBD2. Germline V lookup: CDR1 SGHVS, CDR2 FNYEAQ. This CDR3 has 15 amino acids. V lost 5 bases, J lost 3 bases, and 8 bases stayed unmatched. The CDR3 loop is CASSLIAGDLYEQYF. The CDR3 region has the DNA TGTGCCAGCAGCCTAATAGCGGGGGACCTCTACGAGCAGTACTTC.

The chain is built from TRBV4-1 and TRBJ2-1; TRBD1 agrees at 7 bases. The CDR3 is made up of 14 amino acids. Germline-derived CDR1 and CDR2 are MGHRA and YSYEKL. Germline trimming cut 2 bases from V and 9 bases from J; bases unmatched to any gene: 7. The CDR3 nucleotides read TGCGCCAGCAGCCAAAAAACAGGGGTAGGTGAGCAGTTCTTC. Translated: CASSQKTGVGEQFF.

A few counts support this clone. The J gene is TRBJ1-2, the V gene TRBV2, with D hard to call. The CDR3 consists of 15 residues. With 3 bases removed from V and 6 bases from J, the gap between germline ends came to 17 bases. Germline CDR1 and CDR2: SNHLY and FYNNEI. CDR3 in amino acids: CASSDLSLSLHGYTF. DNA of the CDR3: TGTGCCAGCAGTGACTTGTCTCTAAGCTTGCATGGCTACACCTTC.

This clone was observed a single time. The same CDR3 arises from other DNA sequences in this sample as well. The gene calls are TRBV9 and TRBJ1-1; maybe TRBD1 (5 bases). CDR1 is SGDLS and CDR2 is YYNGEE in the germline V gene. Between the trimmed V and J ends, which lost 0 bases and 4 bases, there was a span of 13 bases. The CDR3 sequence is 15 residues long. The CDR3 nucleotides are TGTGCCAGCAGCGTAGGTACGGGGAGGGGCACTGAAGCTTTCTTT. This sequence encodes CASSVGTGRGTEAFF.

The chain couples TRBV14 to TRBJ2-7; D is possibly TRBD1 (5 bases). Trimming left V 3 bases short and J 4 bases short, with 13 bases between. Germline V gives CDR1 SGHDN, CDR2 FVKESK. The CDR3 contains 14 residues. The CDR3 DNA follows: TGTGCCAGCAGCCAGGGATCAGGGTTATACGAGCAGTACTTC. Translating it yields CASSQGSGLYEQYF.

V gene TRBV5-4 combines with J gene TRBJ2-1; 9 bases line up with TRBD2. CDR3 length: 15 residues. Germline-derived CDR1 and CDR2 are SGHNT and YYREEE (reference sequence). The junction had 5 bases not matched to a gene; V was cut back by 0 bases and J by 7 bases. CDR3 in amino acids: CASSLDSGSGNEQFF. The CDR3 DNA reads TGTGCCAGCAGCTTGGATAGCGGGAGCGGTAATGAGCAGTTCTTC. The variable domain in full, with the rest retrieved from reference TRBV5-4 and TRBJ2-1, is ETGVTQSPTHLIKTRGQQVTLRCSSQSGHNTVSWYQQALGQGPQFIFQYYREEENGRGNFPPRFSGLQFPNYSSELNVNALELDDSALYLCASSLDSGSGNEQFFGPGTRLTVL.

The V gene is TRBV27, the J gene TRBJ2-5, with TRBD1 matching 8 bases. V lost 7 bases to trimming and J lost 4 bases; unmatched junction nucleotides: 11. The CDR3 sequence is 15 residues long. The V gene's germline CDR1 is MNHEY and CDR2 SMNVEV (reference sequence). In DNA, the CDR3 is TGTGCCAGCACTTCGGCAGGCAGGGGGCTAGAGACCCAGTACTTC. Translated, it gives CASTSAGRGLETQYF.

V gene TRBV7-5 combines with J gene TRBJ1-6. TRBV7-5 is marked as a pseudogene. CDR3 length: 14 residues. The CDR3 region is CARSLGSAWRPLHF. The CDR3 nucleotides are TGTGCCAGAAGCTTAGGGAGCGCCTGGAGACCCCTCCACTTT.

In this sample, this clone turned up a few times. Within the sample, other DNA sequences also encode this same CDR3. The chain combines TRBV3-1 (or the pseudogene TRBV3-2) with TRBJ2-5; 9 nucleotides align to TRBD2. In germline, CDR1 is LGHDT, CDR2 YNNKEL (reference sequence). The CDR3 spans 14 residues. V trimming: 4 bases; J trimming: 3 bases; junction bases outside the gene matches: 3. This chain's CDR3 is CASSPGLAEETQYF. The CDR3 nucleotides read TGTGCCAGCAGCCCGGGACTAGCTGAAGAGACCCAGTACTTC.

The V gene is TRBV11-1, the J gene TRBJ2-7; maybe TRBD2 (6 bases). CDR3 size: 15 residues. CDR1 SGHAT and CDR2 FQDESV come from the germline V gene (reference sequence). Trimming pared 5 bases from V and 4 bases from J, leaving 18 bases between. DNA of the CDR3: TGTGCCAGCAGCCTCAACGGTGCAGGGAGGTACGAGCAGTACTTC. Encoded protein: CASSLNGAGRYEQYF. Variable domain in full (rest from reference TRBV11-1 and TRBJ2-7): EAEVAQSPRYKITEKSQAVAFWCDPISGHATLYWYRQILGQGPELLVQFQDESVVDDSQLPKDRFSAERLKGVDSTLKIQPAELGDSAMYLCASSLNGAGRYEQYFGPGTRLTVT.

The V call is TRBV20-1, the J call TRBJ2-7; D gene uncertain. This CDR3 contains 11 residues. In germline, CDR1 is DFQATT, CDR2 SNEGSKA (reference sequence). V was clipped by 5 bases and J by 3 bases, with 8 bases between them. DNA of the CDR3: TGCAGTGCTTCCTCAGACTACGAGCAGTACTTC. It translates to CSASSDYEQYF.